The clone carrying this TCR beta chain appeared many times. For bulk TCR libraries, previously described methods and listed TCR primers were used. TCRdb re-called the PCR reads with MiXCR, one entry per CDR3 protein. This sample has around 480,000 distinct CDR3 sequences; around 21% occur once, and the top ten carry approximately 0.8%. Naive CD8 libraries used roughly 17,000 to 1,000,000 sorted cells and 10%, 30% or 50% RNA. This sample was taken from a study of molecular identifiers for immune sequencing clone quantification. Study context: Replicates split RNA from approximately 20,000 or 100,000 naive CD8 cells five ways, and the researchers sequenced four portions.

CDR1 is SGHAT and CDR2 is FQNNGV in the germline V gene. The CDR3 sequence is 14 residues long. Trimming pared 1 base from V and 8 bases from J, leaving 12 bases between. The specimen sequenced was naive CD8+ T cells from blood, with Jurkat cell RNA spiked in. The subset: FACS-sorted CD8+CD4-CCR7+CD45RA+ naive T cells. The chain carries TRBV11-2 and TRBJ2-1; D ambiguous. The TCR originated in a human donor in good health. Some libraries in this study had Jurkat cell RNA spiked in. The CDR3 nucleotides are TGTGCCAGCAGCTTAGTTTTTGGCGCCGATGAGCAGTTCTTC. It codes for CASSLVFGADEQFF.